The present T cell receptor (beta chain) was sequenced within a study of blood T cell repertoires in COVID-19. About the study: Italy, Spain and the United States were the sources of the convalescent and acute COVID-19 samples. Sources were T cells, B-cell-depleted T cells, or PBMCs; the material itself was cDNA or gDNA.

Those enrolled in Seattle joined during active infection and were followed longitudinally afterward. In the authors' methods: Estimates of nucleated cell counts were drawn from the amplification of reference gene primers. Assay used: immunoSEQ multiplex PCR; TCRdb lists only in-frame clones, some missing. The V and J calls and clone size are taken from that table; D and trimming were inferred from the DNA. The sample has roughly 460,000 clones, about 90% seen once. The CDR3 loop spans 13 amino acids. The germline V gene encodes CDR1 WNHNN and CDR2 SYGVQD (reference sequence). V was shortened by 5 bases and J by 3 bases, with 10 bases between the two germline ends.

The gene calls are TRBV10-1 and TRBJ1-1, with D hard to call. Input material: peripheral blood. The sequence was collected from a young man with COVID-19, enrolled during active disease. The CDR3 nucleotides read TGCGCCAGCAGTCCCGGGTTATACACTGAAGCTTTCTTT. The encoded protein is CASSPGLYTEAFF.